The rows below give T cell receptor beta chains drawn from one sample of a study of identifying expanded T cells in peripheral blood. Some clones are missing from TCRdb's copy, which holds only in-frame ones; the method was immunoSEQ multiplex PCR. This sample has about 85,000 clones, with 88% found just once. Input material: blood. These receptors originate from a person aged 18 to 70 in good health. Both conserved end residues are part of each CDR3. A D gene is named only where the DNA matches it firmly. Clone size is stated in some rows and not others, as once, few, many or a class when expanded.

clone size: .
V gene: TRBV7-2
D gene: .
J gene: TRBJ2-7
CDR3 DNA: TGTGCCAGCAGCTCGGACGGGGACTACGAGCAGTACTTC
CDR3 protein: CASSSDGDYEQYF

clone size: .
V gene: TRBV6-5
D gene: .
J gene: TRBJ1-3
CDR3 DNA: TGTGCCAGCAGTTCCCGTCATGCTGGAAACACCATATATTTT
CDR3 protein: CASSSRHAGNTIYF

clone size: once
V gene: TRBV2
D gene: .
J gene: TRBJ1-1
CDR3 DNA: TGTGCCAGCAGTGAATCGATGGGACTGAACACTGAAGCTTTCTTT
CDR3 protein: CASSESMGLNTEAFF

clone size: once
V gene: TRBV6-5
D gene: .
J gene: TRBJ1-6
CDR3 DNA: TGTGCCAGCAGTTACTCAGACAGCCTTAATTCACCCCTCCACTTT
CDR3 protein: CASSYSDSLNSPLHF

clone size: .
V gene: TRBV7-9
D gene: .
J gene: TRBJ2-6
CDR3 DNA: TGTGCCAGCAGCTCTATGTTCAGGGTCCTATTGTCTGGGGCCAACGTCCTGACTTTC
CDR3 protein: CASSSMFRVLLSGANVLTF

clone size: .
V gene: TRBV5-4
D gene: .
J gene: TRBJ2-5
CDR3 DNA: TGTGCCAGCAGCTTGGTCGGGCCCGGAGAGACCCAGTACTTC
CDR3 protein: CASSLVGPGETQYF

clone size: few
V gene: TRBV5-4
D gene: .
J gene: TRBJ2-7
CDR3 DNA: TGTGCCAGCAGCTTGGTGGGGGAGCAGTACTTC
CDR3 protein: CASSLVGEQYF

clone size: .
V gene: TRBV28
D gene: TRBD1
J gene: TRBJ2-7
CDR3 DNA: TGTGCCAGCAGTACCCGGGCAGGGGGATCCGCCGAGCAGTACTTC
CDR3 protein: CASSTRAGGSAEQYF

clone size: .
V gene: TRBV5-1
D gene: .
J gene: TRBJ2-3
CDR3 DNA: TGCGCCAGCAGCTCCCCAGTGGCTCGAGTCACAGATACGCAGTATTTT
CDR3 protein: CASSSPVARVTDTQYF

clone size: once
V gene: TRBV27
D gene: .
J gene: TRBJ2-6
CDR3 DNA: TGTGCCAGCAGACTCGACAGCTCTGGGGCCAACGTCCTGACTTTC
CDR3 protein: CASRLDSSGANVLTF

clone size: .
V gene: TRBV7-9
D gene: TRBD2
J gene: TRBJ2-3
CDR3 DNA: TGTGCCAGCAGCGGTAATAAGCGGGGGGGCCTTCGGCAAGATACGCAGTATTTT
CDR3 protein: CASSGNKRGGLRQDTQYF

clone size: .
V gene: TRBV7-9
D gene: .
J gene: TRBJ2-7
CDR3 DNA: TGTGCCAGCAGCTTAAGGGACCGCCGGACCTTTCCCTACGAGCAGTACTTC
CDR3 protein: CASSLRDRRTFPYEQYF

clone size: once
V gene: TRBV27
D gene: .
J gene: TRBJ1-1
CDR3 DNA: TGTGCCAGCAGTTTGACGGTGAACACTGAAGCTTTCTTT
CDR3 protein: CASSLTVNTEAFF

clone size: .
V gene: TRBV28
D gene: TRBD1
J gene: TRBJ1-2
CDR3 DNA: TGTGCCAGCAGTCAGGGGACAGGGGGTGGCTATGGCTACACCTTC
CDR3 protein: CASSQGTGGGYGYTF

clone size: .
V gene: TRBV18
D gene: .
J gene: TRBJ1-2
CDR3 DNA: TGTGCCAGCTCACCGAGCCATGCAGATGGCTACACCTTC
CDR3 protein: CASSPSHADGYTF

clone size: .
V gene: TRBV7-2
D gene: .
J gene: TRBJ2-3
CDR3 DNA: TGTGCCAGCAGCTCCTTCACAGATACGCAGTATTTT
CDR3 protein: CASSSFTDTQYF

clone size: .
V gene: TRBV19
D gene: .
J gene: TRBJ1-2
CDR3 DNA: TGTGCCAGTAGTAGGAGTTATATGGAGGATGGCTACACCTTC
CDR3 protein: CASSRSYMEDGYTF

clone size: .
V gene: TRBV28
D gene: TRBD1
J gene: TRBJ1-2
CDR3 DNA: TGTGCCAGCAGTTCCCTACAGGGGACCTATGGCTACACCTTC
CDR3 protein: CASSSLQGTYGYTF

clone size: .
V gene: TRBV5-6
D gene: .
J gene: TRBJ2-7
CDR3 DNA: TGTGCCAGCAGCTCAACCGGCAGGGTTATCCTTAGGGACTTC
CDR3 protein: CASSSTGRVILRDF

clone size: .
V gene: TRBV5-6
D gene: .
J gene: TRBJ1-1
CDR3 DNA: TGTGCCAGCAGCTTTGGGCAGCTGAACACTGAAGCTTTCTTT
CDR3 protein: CASSFGQLNTEAFF

clone size: .
V gene: TRBV27
D gene: .
J gene: TRBJ1-5
CDR3 DNA: TGTGCCAGCAGGCTACAGGGATCGGTTCAGCCCCAGCATTTT
CDR3 protein: CASRLQGSVQPQHF

clone size: .
V gene: TRBV29-1
D gene: TRBD2
J gene: TRBJ2-7
CDR3 DNA: TGCAGCGCCGGAGGTAGCCAGCGCGGGGGGTCCTACGAGCAGTACTTC
CDR3 protein: CSAGGSQRGGSYEQYF

clone size: once
V gene: TRBV11-3
D gene: TRBD1
J gene: TRBJ2-2
CDR3 DNA: TGTGCCAGCAGCACACAGGGGGCACGGACCGGGGAGCTGTTTTTT
CDR3 protein: CASSTQGARTGELFF

clone size: .
V gene: TRBV7-9
D gene: .
J gene: TRBJ2-6
CDR3 DNA: TGTGCCAGCAGCCCAAGGTGGATTTCTGGGGCCAACGTCCTGACTTTC
CDR3 protein: CASSPRWISGANVLTF

clone size: .
V gene: TRBV6-5
D gene: .
J gene: TRBJ2-1
CDR3 DNA: TGTGCCAGCAGTTCCACGACTAGTGGTTGGCGGTTCTTC
CDR3 protein: CASSSTTSGWRFF

clone size: .
V gene: TRBV7-2
D gene: TRBD2
J gene: TRBJ2-3
CDR3 DNA: TGTGCCAGCAGCACGGGACTAGCGGGGGGCACAGATACGCAGTATTTT
CDR3 protein: CASSTGLAGGTDTQYF

clone size: .
V gene: TRBV5-6
D gene: TRBD1
J gene: TRBJ2-3
CDR3 DNA: TGTGCCAGCAGCTTCGGACAGGGGGCTAATACGCAGTATTTT
CDR3 protein: CASSFGQGANTQYF

clone size: .
V gene: TRBV12-5
D gene: .
J gene: TRBJ2-1
CDR3 DNA: TGTGCTAGTGGTTTGTCTCTATACAATGAGCAGTTCTTC
CDR3 protein: CASGLSLYNEQFF

clone size: .
V gene: TRBV2
D gene: TRBD1
J gene: TRBJ1-4
CDR3 DNA: TGTGCCAGTGGGCCGGACAGGGGAAGTGAAAAACTGTTTTTT
CDR3 protein: CASGPDRGSEKLFF

clone size: .
V gene: TRBV5-4
D gene: .
J gene: TRBJ1-6
CDR3 DNA: TGTGCCAGCAGCTTCGGAGTCTCTTATAATTCACCCCTCCACTTT
CDR3 protein: CASSFGVSYNSPLHF

clone size: .
V gene: TRBV28
D gene: TRBD1
J gene: TRBJ1-2
CDR3 DNA: TGTGCCAGCAGTTCCCCAGGGCAGGGGGACTATGGCTACACCTTC
CDR3 protein: CASSSPGQGDYGYTF

clone size: .
V gene: TRBV5-1
D gene: TRBD1
J gene: TRBJ1-4
CDR3 DNA: TGCGCCAGCAGCTTGAGAAGGACAGGGGCCGCAACTAATGAAAAACTGTTTTTT
CDR3 protein: CASSLRRTGAATNEKLFF

clone size: .
V gene: TRBV7-2
D gene: .
J gene: TRBJ1-1
CDR3 DNA: TGTGCCAGCAGCCTCCAGTCTTTGACTGAAGCTTTCTTT
CDR3 protein: CASSLQSLTEAFF

clone size: .
V gene: TRBV4-2
D gene: TRBD2
J gene: TRBJ2-4
CDR3 DNA: TGTGCCAGCAGCCAAGATTGGGGACTAGCGGGGGCCCTAAACATTCAGTACTTC
CDR3 protein: CASSQDWGLAGALNIQYF

clone size: .
V gene: TRBV4-1
D gene: .
J gene: TRBJ1-1
CDR3 DNA: TGCGCCAGCAGCCAAATTTATAGGGACATCCTACGGAGGGCTTTCTTT
CDR3 protein: CASSQIYRDILRRAFF

clone size: .
V gene: TRBV7-7
D gene: TRBD1
J gene: TRBJ2-1
CDR3 DNA: TGTGCCAGCAGCTCGGGACAGCGGTACAGCCATGAGCAGTTCTTC
CDR3 protein: CASSSGQRYSHEQFF

clone size: .
V gene: TRBV16
D gene: .
J gene: TRBJ1-5
CDR3 DNA: TGTGCCAGCAGCCAATTGGGGGGGCGACAGCCCCAGCATTTT
CDR3 protein: CASSQLGGRQPQHF

clone size: .
V gene: TRBV7-9
D gene: .
J gene: TRBJ2-3
CDR3 DNA: TGTGCCAGCACCCTAGCGAGACCTGCCGCAGATACGCAGTATTTT
CDR3 protein: CASTLARPAADTQYF

clone size: .
V gene: TRBV6-5
D gene: .
J gene: TRBJ2-7
CDR3 DNA: TGTGCCAGCAGTTCATCGACAGACTCTTGGGAGCAGTACTTC
CDR3 protein: CASSSSTDSWEQYF

clone size: .
V gene: TRBV11-2
D gene: .
J gene: TRBJ2-7
CDR3 DNA: TGTGCCAGCAGCCCCGTAGGGGGAGTCGCCTACGAGCAGTACTTC
CDR3 protein: CASSPVGGVAYEQYF

clone size: .
V gene: TRBV6-5
D gene: .
J gene: TRBJ2-5
CDR3 DNA: TGTGCCAGCAGTCCCCTCTTTCAAGAGACCCAGTACTTC
CDR3 protein: CASSPLFQETQYF

clone size: .
V gene: TRBV5-1
D gene: TRBD1
J gene: TRBJ1-1
CDR3 DNA: TGCGCCAGCAGAAACGACAGGGGGGAAGCTGAAGCTTTCTTT
CDR3 protein: CASRNDRGEAEAFF

clone size: .
V gene: TRBV5-1
D gene: TRBD1
J gene: TRBJ2-2
CDR3 DNA: TGCGCCAGCAGTTGGGACAGGTCCGCCGGGGAGCTGTTTTTT
CDR3 protein: CASSWDRSAGELFF

clone size: .
V gene: TRBV7-9
D gene: TRBD2
J gene: TRBJ2-5
CDR3 DNA: TGTGCCAGCAGCTCCGGACTAGTTCAAGAGACCCAGTACTTC
CDR3 protein: CASSSGLVQETQYF

clone size: few
V gene: TRBV4-3
D gene: .
J gene: TRBJ2-7
CDR3 DNA: TGCGCCAGCAGCCAAGGCTACAGAGAATACGAGCAGTACTTC
CDR3 protein: CASSQGYREYEQYF

clone size: .
V gene: TRBV7-9
D gene: .
J gene: TRBJ1-2
CDR3 DNA: TGTGCCAGCAGCCCGTGGGGGGGCGTCCATGGCTACACCTTC
CDR3 protein: CASSPWGGVHGYTF

clone size: .
V gene: TRBV11-3
D gene: TRBD1
J gene: TRBJ2-4
CDR3 DNA: TGTGCCAGCAGCCTCACAGGGGGGAACATTCAGTACTTC
CDR3 protein: CASSLTGGNIQYF

clone size: .
V gene: TRBV2
D gene: .
J gene: TRBJ1-5
CDR3 DNA: TGTGCCAGCAGTCCGGAGTTTGGTCAGCCCCAGCATTTT
CDR3 protein: CASSPEFGQPQHF

clone size: .
V gene: TRBV7-2
D gene: .
J gene: TRBJ1-3
CDR3 DNA: TGTGCCAGCAGCTCTTGGGCTGGAAACACCATATATTTT
CDR3 protein: CASSSWAGNTIYF

clone size: .
V gene: TRBV11-2
D gene: .
J gene: TRBJ2-3
CDR3 DNA: TGTGCCAGCAGCCCTTCGGGGCAGGCCGCCCCAGATACGCAGTATTTT
CDR3 protein: CASSPSGQAAPDTQYF

clone size: .
V gene: TRBV7-2
D gene: .
J gene: TRBJ2-1
CDR3 DNA: TGTGCCAGCAGCCTCGCAACAGGAGATTATTACAATGAGCAGTTCTTC
CDR3 protein: CASSLATGDYYNEQFF

clone size: .
V gene: TRBV10-3
D gene: .
J gene: TRBJ2-3
CDR3 DNA: TGTGCCATCAGGACACAGGGCAGCACAGATACGCAGTATTTT
CDR3 protein: CAIRTQGSTDTQYF

clone size: once
V gene: TRBV5-1
D gene: TRBD1
J gene: TRBJ2-1
CDR3 DNA: TGCGCCAGCAGCTTGGCTGTGCTGGGACAGGGATTCCATGAGCAGTTCTTC
CDR3 protein: CASSLAVLGQGFHEQFF

clone size: .
V gene: TRBV7-2
D gene: .
J gene: TRBJ2-1
CDR3 DNA: TGTGCCAGCAGCCCTTCTCTGAGGGGGGTGCTGCGGCAGTTCTTC
CDR3 protein: CASSPSLRGVLRQFF

clone size: .
V gene: TRBV10-3
D gene: .
J gene: TRBJ2-7
CDR3 DNA: TGTGCCATCAGTATTCAAGAGAGCTCCTACGAGCAGTACTTC
CDR3 protein: CAISIQESSYEQYF

clone size: once
V gene: TRBV4-3
D gene: TRBD1
J gene: TRBJ1-2
CDR3 DNA: TGCGCCAGCAGCCAAGACTTCCCGTTTTGGCACAGGGGAGCGGACTATGGCTGCACCTTC
CDR3 protein: CASSQDFPFWHRGADYGCTF

clone size: once
V gene: TRBV7-2
D gene: .
J gene: TRBJ1-5
CDR3 DNA: TGTGCCAGCAGCTTACAGCCCGCTAGCAATCAGCCCCAGCATTTT
CDR3 protein: CASSLQPASNQPQHF

clone size: once
V gene: TRBV2
D gene: TRBD1
J gene: TRBJ2-5
CDR3 DNA: TGTGCCAGCAGTCCGGGACAGGGGGCTCAAGAGACCCAGTACTTC
CDR3 protein: CASSPGQGAQETQYF